This T cell receptor beta chain was observed in a study of blood T cell repertoires in COVID-19. Germline CDR1 MGHRA, CDR2 YSYEKL. This CDR3 is 18 amino acids long. V shed 4 bases and J shed 13 bases, with 29 bases lying between them. Data came from immunoSEQ multiplex PCR; TCRdb stores just in-frame clones and leaves some out. Seen here are 95,000 to 150,000 clones, about nine tenths observed once, and the top ten hold about 4.5%. The chain combines TRBV4-1 with TRBJ1-6; the D gene is possibly TRBD1 (6 bases). The clonotype originates from a middle-aged man with acute or convalescent COVID-19. The sample comprised peripheral blood. CDR3 amino acids: CASSPLGAIRAQGYPLHF. Written as DNA, the CDR3 is TGCGCCAGCAGCCCCTTAGGGGCCATTCGGGCCCAGGGGTACCCCCTCCACTTT.